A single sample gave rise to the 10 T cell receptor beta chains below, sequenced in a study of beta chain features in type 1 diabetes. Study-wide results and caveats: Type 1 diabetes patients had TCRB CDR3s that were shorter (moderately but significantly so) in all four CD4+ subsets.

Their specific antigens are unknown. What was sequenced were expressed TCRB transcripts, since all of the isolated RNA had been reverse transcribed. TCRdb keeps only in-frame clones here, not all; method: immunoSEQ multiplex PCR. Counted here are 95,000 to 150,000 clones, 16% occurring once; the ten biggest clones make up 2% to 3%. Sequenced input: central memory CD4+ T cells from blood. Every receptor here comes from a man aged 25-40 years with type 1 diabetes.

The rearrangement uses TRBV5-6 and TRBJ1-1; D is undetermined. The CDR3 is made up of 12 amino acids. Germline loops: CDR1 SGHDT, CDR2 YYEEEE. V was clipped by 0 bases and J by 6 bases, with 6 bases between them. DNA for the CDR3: TGTGCCAGCAGCTTGGCCGATTCTGAAGCTTTCTTT. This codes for CASSLADSEAFF.

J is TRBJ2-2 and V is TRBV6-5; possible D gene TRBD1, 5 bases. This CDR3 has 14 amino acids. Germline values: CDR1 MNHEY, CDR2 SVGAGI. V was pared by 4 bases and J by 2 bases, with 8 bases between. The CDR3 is CASSSGFNTGELFF. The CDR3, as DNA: TGTGCCAGCAGTTCAGGGTTTAACACCGGGGAGCTGTTTTTT.

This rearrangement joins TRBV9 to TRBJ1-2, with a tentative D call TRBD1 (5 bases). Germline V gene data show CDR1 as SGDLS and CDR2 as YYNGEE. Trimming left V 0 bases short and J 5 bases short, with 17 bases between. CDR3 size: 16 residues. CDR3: CASSVATGPPLYGYTF. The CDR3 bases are TGTGCCAGCAGCGTAGCTACGGGACCCCCTCTTTATGGCTACACCTTC.

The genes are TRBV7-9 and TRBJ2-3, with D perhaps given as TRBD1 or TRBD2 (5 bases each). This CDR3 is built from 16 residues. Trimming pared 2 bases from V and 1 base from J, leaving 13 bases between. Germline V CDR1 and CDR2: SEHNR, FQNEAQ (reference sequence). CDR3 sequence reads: CASSLMAGARTDTQYF. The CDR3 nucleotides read TGTGCCAGCAGCTTAATGGCCGGGGCCCGCACAGATACGCAGTATTTT.

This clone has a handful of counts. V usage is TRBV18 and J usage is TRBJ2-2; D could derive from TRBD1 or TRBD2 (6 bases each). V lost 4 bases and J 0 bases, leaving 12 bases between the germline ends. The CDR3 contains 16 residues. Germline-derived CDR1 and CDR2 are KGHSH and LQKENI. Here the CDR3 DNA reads TGTGCCAGCTCACGTCCGGAGGGGGCGAACACCGGGGAGCTGTTTTTT. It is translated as CASSRPEGANTGELFF. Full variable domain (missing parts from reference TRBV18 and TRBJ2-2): NAGVMQNPRHLVRRRGQEARLRCSPMKGHSHVYWYRQLPEEGLKFMVYLQKENIIDESGMPKERFSAEFPKEGPSILRIQQVVRGDSAAYFCASSRPEGANTGELFFGEGSRLTVL.

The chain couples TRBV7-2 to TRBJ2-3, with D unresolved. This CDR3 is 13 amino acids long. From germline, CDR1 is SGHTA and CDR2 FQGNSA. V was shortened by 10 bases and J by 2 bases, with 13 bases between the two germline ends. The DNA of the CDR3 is TGTGCCACCCCGCGCGGACCCACAGATACGCAGTATTTT. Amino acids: CATPRGPTDTQYF. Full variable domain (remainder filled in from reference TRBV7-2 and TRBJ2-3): GAGVSQSPSNKVTEKGKDVELRCDPISGHTALYWYRQSLGQGLEFLIYFQGNSAPDKSGLPSDRFSAERTGGSVSTLTIQRTQQEDSAVYLCATPRGPTDTQYFGPGTRLTVL.

The CDR3, as DNA: TGTGCCAGCAGCTGGGCAGGGAGCAGCGAGCAGTACTTC. Encoded protein: CASSWAGSSEQYF. This sequence joins TRBV7-8 and TRBJ2-7; D may be TRBD1 or TRBD2 (5 bases each). The CDR3 totals 13 residues. Germline V gene lookup returns CDR1 SGHVS and CDR2 FQNEAQ. Trimming left V 4 bases short and J 6 bases short, with 13 bases between.

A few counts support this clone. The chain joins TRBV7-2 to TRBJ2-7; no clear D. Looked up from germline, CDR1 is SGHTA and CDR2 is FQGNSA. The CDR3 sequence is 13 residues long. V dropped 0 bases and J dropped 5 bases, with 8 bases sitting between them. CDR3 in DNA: TGTGCCAGCAGCTTAGCGTGGGAAAACGAGCAGTACTTC. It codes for CASSLAWENEQYF.

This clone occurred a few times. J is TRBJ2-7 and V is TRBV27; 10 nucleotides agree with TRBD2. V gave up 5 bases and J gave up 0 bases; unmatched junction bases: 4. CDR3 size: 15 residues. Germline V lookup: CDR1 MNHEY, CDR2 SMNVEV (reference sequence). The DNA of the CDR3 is TGTGCCAGCAGTATTAGCGGGGGGTACTCCTACGAGCAGTACTTC. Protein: CASSISGGYSYEQYF.

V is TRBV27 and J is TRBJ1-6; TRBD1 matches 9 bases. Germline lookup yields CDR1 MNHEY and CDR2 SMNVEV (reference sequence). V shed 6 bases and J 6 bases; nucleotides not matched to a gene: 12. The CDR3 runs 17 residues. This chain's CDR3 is CASSPDSPTGGNSPLHF. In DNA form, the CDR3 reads TGTGCCAGCAGCCCCGATAGCCCGACAGGGGGTAATTCACCCCTCCACTTT.